The present T cell receptor (beta chain) was sequenced within a study of T cell responses to AZD1222 COVID-19 vaccine. About the research overall: Analysis merged second doses at about 4 or about 12 weeks.

The method was immunoSEQ multiplex PCR; TCRdb's version includes in-frame clones alone and lacks a portion of them. The sample has more than 110,000 clones; just over 90% are singletons. A word on this clone: Its matching antigen is unknown.

CDR3 length equals 14 residues. Looked up from germline, CDR1 is LNHDA and CDR2 is SQIVND (reference sequence). The ends were cut back, 4 bases at V and 6 bases at J, with 16 bases in the middle. Study-level findings and limits: The span of vaccine-associated CD4 TCRs extended across spike, with dominance at 160-218 and 743-854.

Sample: peripheral blood, taken on day 0 of AZD1222 vaccination. This sequence joins TRBV19 and TRBJ2-7; TRBD1 is a possible D gene (6 bases). This clonotype was obtained from an adult in good health. CDR3 residues: CASSREWTATEQYF. The CDR3 nucleotides are TGTGCCAGTAGTAGGGAATGGACAGCCACCGAGCAGTACTTC.